The rows below give T cell receptor beta chains drawn from one sample of a study of CD8+CD57+ T cells in acquired aplastic anemia. MiXCR was run by TCRdb on the reads, yielding one entry per CDR3 protein. The table lists around 200,000 distinct CDR3 sequences, nearly 50% of them singletons, with over 10% in the top ten. Material for sequencing was sorted CD4+, CD8+, or CD8+CD57+ T cells (not recorded which) from PBMCs. All receptors come from a human donor with aplastic anemia. Each CDR3 is given with its conserved first and last residue. Fields, in order: J gene, clone size, D gene, V gene, CDR3 protein, CDR3 DNA. D genes are given only for firm matches. Clone size appears in some rows only: once, few, many, or a class for an expanded clone.

J gene: TRBJ1-1
clone size: NA
D gene: NA
V gene: TRBV29-1
CDR3 protein: CSVAANTEAFF
CDR3 DNA: TGCAGCGTTGCTGCGAACACTGAAGCTTTCTTT

J gene: TRBJ2-1
clone size: few
D gene: TRBD2
V gene: TRBV6-1
CDR3 protein: CASLSGGSSSYNEQFF
CDR3 DNA: TGTGCCAGCCTTAGCGGGGGCTCAAGCTCCTACAATGAGCAGTTCTTC

J gene: TRBJ1-1
clone size: NA
D gene: NA
V gene: TRBV5-1
CDR3 protein: CASSLSGSREAFF
CDR3 DNA: TGCGCCAGCAGCTTGTCTGGGAGCCGCGAAGCTTTCTTT

J gene: TRBJ2-1
clone size: many
D gene: TRBD2
V gene: TRBV9
CDR3 protein: CASSVGSGGVSFEQFF
CDR3 DNA: TGTGCCAGCAGCGTAGGTAGCGGGGGGGTCAGCTTCGAGCAGTTCTTC

J gene: TRBJ2-2
clone size: NA
D gene: NA
V gene: TRBV25-1
CDR3 protein: CASSEYAGEGGELFF
CDR3 DNA: TGTGCCAGCAGTGAATACGCAGGGGAGGGCGGGGAGCTGTTTTTT

J gene: TRBJ1-3
clone size: many
D gene: NA
V gene: TRBV5-6
CDR3 protein: CASSFHQDIYF
CDR3 DNA: TGTGCCAGCAGCTTCCATCAAGACATATATTTT

J gene: TRBJ1-4
clone size: NA
D gene: NA
V gene: TRBV10-3
CDR3 protein: CLICPQFNEKLFF
CDR3 DNA: TGTCTTATATGCCCGCAGTTCAATGAAAAACTGTTTTTT

J gene: TRBJ2-7
clone size: NA
D gene: TRBD2
V gene: TRBV7-6
CDR3 protein: CASSPGLAGVEQYF
CDR3 DNA: TGTGCCAGCAGCCCGGGACTAGCGGGAGTCGAGCAGTACTTC

J gene: TRBJ1-4
clone size: NA
D gene: NA
V gene: TRBV7-9
CDR3 protein: CASSLANEKLFF
CDR3 DNA: TGTGCCAGCAGCTTAGCCAATGAAAAACTGTTTTTT

J gene: TRBJ1-5
clone size: many
D gene: NA
V gene: TRBV7-9
CDR3 protein: CASSLINQPQHF
CDR3 DNA: TGTGCCAGCTCCCTGATAAATCAGCCCCAGCATTTT

J gene: TRBJ2-3
clone size: NA
D gene: TRBD1
V gene: TRBV5-1
CDR3 protein: CASSSGTGTGGYGTDTQYF
CDR3 DNA: TGCGCCAGCTCTTCCGGAACCGGGACAGGGGGATACGGCACAGATACGCAGTATTTT

J gene: TRBJ1-6
clone size: many
D gene: NA
V gene: TRBV9
CDR3 protein: CASSVKQGGNSPLHF
CDR3 DNA: TGTGCCAGCAGCGTCAAACAGGGTGGTAATTCACCCCTCCACTTT

J gene: TRBJ2-4
clone size: NA
D gene: NA
V gene: TRBV3-1
CDR3 protein: CASSPRDLGDIQYF
CDR3 DNA: TGTGCCAGCAGCCCAAGAGACTTAGGGGACATTCAGTACTTC

J gene: TRBJ1-2
clone size: many
D gene: NA
V gene: TRBV29-1
CDR3 protein: CSVSEGTGYGYTF
CDR3 DNA: TGCAGCGTATCCGAGGGTACAGGCTATGGCTACACCTTC

J gene: TRBJ1-5
clone size: NA
D gene: NA
V gene: TRBV15
CDR3 protein: CATSREGYNQPQHF
CDR3 DNA: TGTGCCACCAGCAGGGAGGGCTACAATCAGCCCCAGCATTTT

J gene: TRBJ2-7
clone size: many
D gene: TRBD1
V gene: TRBV20-1
CDR3 protein: CSAHRGRNYEQYF
CDR3 DNA: TGCAGTGCTCACAGGGGGCGGAACTACGAGCAGTACTTC

J gene: TRBJ1-5
clone size: NA
D gene: TRBD1
V gene: TRBV2
CDR3 protein: CASRGTGRRPQHF
CDR3 DNA: TGTGCCAGCCGAGGGACAGGGAGGCGGCCCCAGCATTTT

J gene: TRBJ2-7
clone size: few
D gene: NA
V gene: TRBV7-2
CDR3 protein: CASSFAPGPHEQYF
CDR3 DNA: TGTGCCAGCAGCTTCGCTCCAGGCCCCCACGAGCAGTACTTC

J gene: TRBJ1-6
clone size: few
D gene: NA
V gene: TRBV30
CDR3 protein: CAWTAGTGDSPLHF
CDR3 DNA: TGTGCCTGGACTGCCGGGACCGGAGATTCACCCCTCCACTTT

J gene: TRBJ2-1
clone size: NA
D gene: TRBD2
V gene: TRBV19
CDR3 protein: CASNQLAGGPGEQFF
CDR3 DNA: TGTGCCAGTAACCAACTAGCGGGGGGGCCAGGTGAGCAGTTCTTC

J gene: TRBJ2-7
clone size: NA
D gene: TRBD1
V gene: TRBV14
CDR3 protein: CASSQPVTGASEQYF
CDR3 DNA: TGTGCCAGCAGCCAACCCGTGACAGGGGCATCCGAGCAGTACTTC

J gene: TRBJ1-1
clone size: many
D gene: NA
V gene: TRBV2
CDR3 protein: CASSGDWNTEAFF
CDR3 DNA: TGTGCCAGCAGTGGGGACTGGAACACTGAAGCTTTCTTT

J gene: TRBJ2-2
clone size: few
D gene: NA
V gene: TRBV11-2
CDR3 protein: CASSRHVSSATGELFF
CDR3 DNA: TGTGCCAGCAGCCGACACGTGTCGTCAGCCACCGGGGAGCTGTTTTTT

J gene: TRBJ1-4
clone size: NA
D gene: TRBD1
V gene: TRBV6-5
CDR3 protein: CASSWGQGTNEKLFF
CDR3 DNA: TGTGCCAGCAGTTGGGGACAGGGAACTAATGAAAAACTGTTTTTT

J gene: TRBJ1-2
clone size: NA
D gene: NA
V gene: TRBV10-3
CDR3 protein: CAISPQGHYGYTF
CDR3 DNA: TGTGCCATCAGCCCGCAGGGACACTATGGCTACACCTTC

J gene: TRBJ2-7
clone size: NA
D gene: NA
V gene: TRBV11-2
CDR3 protein: CASSNPRDASSYEQYF
CDR3 DNA: TGTGCCAGCAGCAACCCGCGGGATGCCAGCTCCTACGAGCAGTACTTC

J gene: TRBJ1-5
clone size: NA
D gene: NA
V gene: TRBV19
CDR3 protein: CASSERGGYSNQPQHF
CDR3 DNA: TGTGCCAGTAGTGAGAGGGGGGGCTATAGCAATCAGCCCCAGCATTTT

J gene: TRBJ2-5
clone size: NA
D gene: TRBD1
V gene: TRBV7-7
CDR3 protein: CASSHDRAQETQYF
CDR3 DNA: TGTGCTAGCAGCCACGACAGGGCTCAAGAGACCCAGTACTTC

J gene: TRBJ2-2
clone size: NA
D gene: TRBD2
V gene: TRBV2
CDR3 protein: CASGGSGNTGELFF
CDR3 DNA: TGTGCCAGCGGCGGGAGTGGAAACACCGGGGAGCTGTTTTTT

J gene: TRBJ1-4
clone size: many
D gene: TRBD1
V gene: TRBV29-1
CDR3 protein: CSVGGTGGEKLFF
CDR3 DNA: TGCAGCGTTGGAGGGACAGGGGGTGAAAAACTGTTTTTT

J gene: TRBJ2-1
clone size: NA
D gene: NA
V gene: TRBV24-1
CDR3 protein: CATSAVASSYNEQFF
CDR3 DNA: TGTGCCACCAGTGCCGTGGCTAGCTCATACAATGAGCAGTTCTTC

J gene: TRBJ1-6
clone size: NA
D gene: NA
V gene: TRBV7-6
CDR3 protein: CASSLTQGYNSPLHF
CDR3 DNA: TGTGCCAGCAGCTTAACACAGGGCTATAATTCACCCCTCCACTTT

J gene: TRBJ1-3
clone size: NA
D gene: NA
V gene: TRBV4-2
CDR3 protein: CASSQDSDTIYF
CDR3 DNA: TGTGCCAGCAGCCAAGATTCGGACACCATATATTTT

J gene: TRBJ2-3
clone size: few
D gene: TRBD2
V gene: TRBV10-2
CDR3 protein: CASRGRRAAGGRTDTQYF
CDR3 DNA: TGCGCCAGCAGGGGACGACGGGCGGCGGGGGGCCGCACAGATACGCAGTATTTT

J gene: TRBJ1-1
clone size: NA
D gene: TRBD1
V gene: TRBV20-1
CDR3 protein: CSARDPDRENTEAFF
CDR3 DNA: TGCAGTGCTAGAGATCCCGACAGGGAGAACACTGAAGCTTTCTTT

J gene: TRBJ2-7
clone size: many
D gene: TRBD1
V gene: TRBV7-2
CDR3 protein: CASSLYGTGAYEQYF
CDR3 DNA: TGTGCCAGCAGCTTATACGGGACAGGGGCCTACGAGCAGTACTTC

J gene: TRBJ2-5
clone size: once
D gene: NA
V gene: TRBV6-1
CDR3 protein: CASSVRAETQYF
CDR3 DNA: TGTGCCAGCAGTGTACGAGCGGAGACCCAGTACTTC

J gene: TRBJ2-7
clone size: NA
D gene: NA
V gene: TRBV11-2
CDR3 protein: CASSLGQRGNEQYF
CDR3 DNA: TGTGCCAGCAGCTTGGGACAAAGGGGGAACGAGCAGTACTTC

J gene: TRBJ1-3
clone size: NA
D gene: NA
V gene: TRBV19
CDR3 protein: CASSSTGFGNTIYF
CDR3 DNA: TGTGCCAGTAGTTCCACAGGGTTTGGAAACACCATATATTTT

J gene: TRBJ2-1
clone size: many
D gene: NA
V gene: TRBV20-1
CDR3 protein: CSATGTYNEQFF
CDR3 DNA: TGCAGTGCTACCGGGACCTACAATGAGCAGTTCTTC

J gene: TRBJ2-1
clone size: many
D gene: TRBD2
V gene: TRBV12-3/TRBV12-4
CDR3 protein: CASRGLAGGYNEQFF
CDR3 DNA: TGTGCCAGCAGAGGGCTAGCGGGGGGCTACAATGAGCAGTTCTTC

J gene: TRBJ2-1
clone size: NA
D gene: TRBD2
V gene: TRBV6-4
CDR3 protein: CASSDSASGSYNEQFF
CDR3 DNA: TGTGCCAGCAGTGACTCTGCTAGCGGGAGTTACAATGAGCAGTTCTTC

J gene: TRBJ1-3
clone size: many
D gene: NA
V gene: TRBV12-3/TRBV12-4
CDR3 protein: CASNIQAGNTIYF
CDR3 DNA: TGTGCCAGCAACATCCAGGCAGGAAACACCATATATTTT

J gene: TRBJ1-5
clone size: NA
D gene: NA
V gene: TRBV2
CDR3 protein: CASSANGENQPQHF
CDR3 DNA: TGTGCCAGCAGCGCCAATGGTGAGAATCAGCCCCAGCATTTT

J gene: TRBJ2-2
clone size: NA
D gene: TRBD2
V gene: TRBV6-1
CDR3 protein: CASTPRAGNTGELFF
CDR3 DNA: TGTGCCAGCACCCCACGAGCGGGAAACACCGGGGAGCTGTTTTTT

J gene: TRBJ1-2
clone size: NA
D gene: NA
V gene: TRBV20-1
CDR3 protein: CSASYSPNYGYTF
CDR3 DNA: TGCAGTGCTTCGTACTCCCCGAACTATGGCTACACCTTC

J gene: TRBJ1-1
clone size: many
D gene: NA
V gene: TRBV20-1
CDR3 protein: CSARGDMNTEAFF
CDR3 DNA: TGCAGTGCTAGAGGTGACATGAACACTGAAGCTTTCTTT

J gene: TRBJ2-7
clone size: few
D gene: NA
V gene: TRBV29-1
CDR3 protein: CSVGQSYEQYF
CDR3 DNA: TGCAGCGTTGGCCAGTCCTACGAGCAGTACTTC

J gene: TRBJ2-7
clone size: many
D gene: NA
V gene: TRBV5-6
CDR3 protein: CASSLNVGHPYEQYF
CDR3 DNA: TGTGCCAGCAGCCTCAACGTCGGACATCCCTACGAGCAGTACTTC

J gene: TRBJ2-1
clone size: NA
D gene: NA
V gene: TRBV15
CDR3 protein: CATSRPQVAGGAFF
CDR3 DNA: NA

J gene: TRBJ1-6
clone size: NA
D gene: NA
V gene: TRBV9
CDR3 protein: CTSSVGGAGLHF
CDR3 DNA: TGTACCAGCAGCGTAGGAGGGGCAGGTCTCCACTTT

J gene: TRBJ1-6
clone size: NA
D gene: NA
V gene: TRBV30
CDR3 protein: CASVDGNNSPLHF
CDR3 DNA: TGTGCCTCGGTCGACGGGAATAATTCACCCCTCCACTTT

J gene: TRBJ2-5
clone size: NA
D gene: NA
V gene: TRBV12-3/TRBV12-4
CDR3 protein: CASSLGAETQYF
CDR3 DNA: TGTGCCAGCAGTTTAGGGGCAGAGACCCAGTACTTC

J gene: TRBJ1-1
clone size: NA
D gene: NA
V gene: TRBV25-1
CDR3 protein: CASSPVGQGETEAFF
CDR3 DNA: TGTGCCAGCAGTCCCGTGGGCCAGGGTGAAACTGAAGCTTTCTTT

J gene: TRBJ2-2
clone size: many
D gene: TRBD1
V gene: TRBV7-7
CDR3 protein: CASSPTGGNTGELFF
CDR3 DNA: TGTGCCAGCTCCCCGACAGGGGGAAACACCGGGGAGCTGTTTTTT

J gene: TRBJ2-2
clone size: NA
D gene: TRBD2
V gene: TRBV11-3
CDR3 protein: CASSLGLGTGELFF
CDR3 DNA: TGTGCCAGCAGCCTGGGACTAGGCACCGGGGAGCTGTTTTTT

J gene: TRBJ2-1
clone size: NA
D gene: NA
V gene: TRBV7-3
CDR3 protein: CASSLEGREQFF
CDR3 DNA: TGTGCCAGCAGCTTAGAAGGTCGGGAGCAGTTCTTC

J gene: TRBJ1-5
clone size: many
D gene: NA
V gene: TRBV15
CDR3 protein: CATSRAGGNQPQHF
CDR3 DNA: TGTGCCACCAGCAGAGCGGGGGGAAATCAGCCCCAGCATTTT

J gene: TRBJ2-7
clone size: NA
D gene: NA
V gene: TRBV2
CDR3 protein: CASSRTGLDEQYF
CDR3 DNA: TGTGCCAGCAGTCGGACAGGACTAGACGAGCAGTACTTC